This record looks at one T cell receptor beta chain sequence and its context. Its target is not known. The method was immunoSEQ multiplex PCR; TCRdb's version includes in-frame clones alone and lacks a portion of them. The sample contains about 3,300 clones, 64% of which appear only once. CDR3 length: 13 residues. Germline assignment: CDR1 MNHNS and CDR2 SASEGT. Trimming removed 4 bases from V and 3 bases from J, with 10 bases in between. This sample was included in a study of coeliac disease. Looking at the study overall: Disease groups: newly diagnosed active, refractory type I, gluten-free-diet controlled. Overall study findings and caveats: Active celiac intraepithelial and lamina propria samples had lower TRB and TRG clonality than control samples.

Each fraction contributed one approximately 490,000-cell aliquot for sequencing. The V and J genes are TRBV6-1 and TRBJ2-7, with D maybe TRBD1 (5 bases). This TCR was sampled from a woman aged 40 to 50. Sample: intraepithelial lymphocytes from the gut. CDR3 loop: CASSAQGGYEQYF. In DNA form, the CDR3 reads TGTGCCAGCAGTGCCCAGGGTGGCTACGAGCAGTACTTC.